Listed below are T cell receptor beta chains from one sample, sequenced in a study of a mutant IDH1 vaccine in newly diagnosed glioma. Generated by immunoSEQ multiplex PCR, the TCRdb table keeps only in-frame clones and is missing some. The sample yields tens of thousands of clones, approximately 80% seen once. Their antigens remain unidentified. The sample was PBMCs, taken from a glioma patient whose treatment included an IDH1 peptide vaccine. The receptors derive from a woman in her thirties or forties with glioma. Some clones in this sample may be carry-over from other donors' samples. Both conserved end residues are part of each CDR3. A D gene is named only where the DNA matches it firmly. Not every row has a clone size; where given, it reads once, few, many or a size class.

TRBV27,.,TRBJ2-7,.,TGTGCCAGCAGTTTTTTTAACTACGAGCAGTACTTC,CASSFFNYEQYF
TRBV9,.,TRBJ1-2,.,TGTGCCAGCAGCGGCTATGGCTACACCTTC,CASSGYGYTF
TRBV10-3,.,TRBJ2-6,.,TGTGCCATCAGTGAGGATCCAGGGGGGGACTCTGGGGCCAACGTCCTGACTTTC,CAISEDPGGDSGANVLTF
TRBV9,.,TRBJ1-5,.,TGTGCCAGCAGCGTTTCCGGGGAGGGTCGGCAGCCCCAGCATTTT,CASSVSGEGRQPQHF
TRBV5-1,.,TRBJ2-3,.,TGCGCCAGCAGCTTGGAACACGGCACAGATACGCAGTATTTT,CASSLEHGTDTQYF
TRBV2,.,TRBJ1-1,.,TGTGCCAGCCCAGACAGTACTGAAGCTTTCTTT,CASPDSTEAFF
TRBV30,.,TRBJ2-1,.,TGTGCCTGGAGTGTAGCCCATGAGCAGTTCTTC,CAWSVAHEQFF
TRBV27,.,TRBJ1-2,.,TGTGCCAGCAGCAAGGGTCATGGCTACACCTTC,CASSKGHGYTF
TRBV27,.,TRBJ1-4,TRBD1,TGTGCCAGCAGTTACCGAGGGACAGGGAGGGGTGAAAAACTGTTTTTT,CASSYRGTGRGEKLFF
TRBV6-4,.,TRBJ1-5,TRBD1,TGTGCCAGCACCTTCCGGGACAGACTGAATCAGCCCCAGCATTTT,CASTFRDRLNQPQHF
TRBV29-1,.,TRBJ2-3,.,TGCAGCGCCCCTGCGGGGGATACGCAGTATTTT,CSAPAGDTQYF
TRBV27,.,TRBJ2-2,.,TGTGCCAGCAGTTTCCGGGGAGGCGGGGAGCTGTTTTTT,CASSFRGGGELFF
TRBV7-9,.,TRBJ1-5,TRBD1,TGTGCCAGCAGCCAAGCGACAGGGGCTTATCAGCCCCAGCATTTT,CASSQATGAYQPQHF
TRBV19,few,TRBJ1-5,.,TGTGCCAGCACGCGGTTGGCAGATTATAGCAATCAGCCCCAGCATTTT,CASTRLADYSNQPQHF
TRBV4-2,.,TRBJ2-5,.,TGTGCCAGCAGCCAAGATGGGGTGGGAAGGGGGAGGGAGCAGTACTTC,CASSQDGVGRGREQYF
TRBV4-1,medium-sized,TRBJ2-5,TRBD2,TGCGCCAGCAGCCAACTAGCGGGGGAGCAAGAGACCCAGTACTTC,CASSQLAGEQETQYF
TRBV5-8,.,TRBJ2-3,TRBD2,TGTGCCAGCAGCCCACCGGGACTACTGACAGATACGCAGTATTTT,CASSPPGLLTDTQYF